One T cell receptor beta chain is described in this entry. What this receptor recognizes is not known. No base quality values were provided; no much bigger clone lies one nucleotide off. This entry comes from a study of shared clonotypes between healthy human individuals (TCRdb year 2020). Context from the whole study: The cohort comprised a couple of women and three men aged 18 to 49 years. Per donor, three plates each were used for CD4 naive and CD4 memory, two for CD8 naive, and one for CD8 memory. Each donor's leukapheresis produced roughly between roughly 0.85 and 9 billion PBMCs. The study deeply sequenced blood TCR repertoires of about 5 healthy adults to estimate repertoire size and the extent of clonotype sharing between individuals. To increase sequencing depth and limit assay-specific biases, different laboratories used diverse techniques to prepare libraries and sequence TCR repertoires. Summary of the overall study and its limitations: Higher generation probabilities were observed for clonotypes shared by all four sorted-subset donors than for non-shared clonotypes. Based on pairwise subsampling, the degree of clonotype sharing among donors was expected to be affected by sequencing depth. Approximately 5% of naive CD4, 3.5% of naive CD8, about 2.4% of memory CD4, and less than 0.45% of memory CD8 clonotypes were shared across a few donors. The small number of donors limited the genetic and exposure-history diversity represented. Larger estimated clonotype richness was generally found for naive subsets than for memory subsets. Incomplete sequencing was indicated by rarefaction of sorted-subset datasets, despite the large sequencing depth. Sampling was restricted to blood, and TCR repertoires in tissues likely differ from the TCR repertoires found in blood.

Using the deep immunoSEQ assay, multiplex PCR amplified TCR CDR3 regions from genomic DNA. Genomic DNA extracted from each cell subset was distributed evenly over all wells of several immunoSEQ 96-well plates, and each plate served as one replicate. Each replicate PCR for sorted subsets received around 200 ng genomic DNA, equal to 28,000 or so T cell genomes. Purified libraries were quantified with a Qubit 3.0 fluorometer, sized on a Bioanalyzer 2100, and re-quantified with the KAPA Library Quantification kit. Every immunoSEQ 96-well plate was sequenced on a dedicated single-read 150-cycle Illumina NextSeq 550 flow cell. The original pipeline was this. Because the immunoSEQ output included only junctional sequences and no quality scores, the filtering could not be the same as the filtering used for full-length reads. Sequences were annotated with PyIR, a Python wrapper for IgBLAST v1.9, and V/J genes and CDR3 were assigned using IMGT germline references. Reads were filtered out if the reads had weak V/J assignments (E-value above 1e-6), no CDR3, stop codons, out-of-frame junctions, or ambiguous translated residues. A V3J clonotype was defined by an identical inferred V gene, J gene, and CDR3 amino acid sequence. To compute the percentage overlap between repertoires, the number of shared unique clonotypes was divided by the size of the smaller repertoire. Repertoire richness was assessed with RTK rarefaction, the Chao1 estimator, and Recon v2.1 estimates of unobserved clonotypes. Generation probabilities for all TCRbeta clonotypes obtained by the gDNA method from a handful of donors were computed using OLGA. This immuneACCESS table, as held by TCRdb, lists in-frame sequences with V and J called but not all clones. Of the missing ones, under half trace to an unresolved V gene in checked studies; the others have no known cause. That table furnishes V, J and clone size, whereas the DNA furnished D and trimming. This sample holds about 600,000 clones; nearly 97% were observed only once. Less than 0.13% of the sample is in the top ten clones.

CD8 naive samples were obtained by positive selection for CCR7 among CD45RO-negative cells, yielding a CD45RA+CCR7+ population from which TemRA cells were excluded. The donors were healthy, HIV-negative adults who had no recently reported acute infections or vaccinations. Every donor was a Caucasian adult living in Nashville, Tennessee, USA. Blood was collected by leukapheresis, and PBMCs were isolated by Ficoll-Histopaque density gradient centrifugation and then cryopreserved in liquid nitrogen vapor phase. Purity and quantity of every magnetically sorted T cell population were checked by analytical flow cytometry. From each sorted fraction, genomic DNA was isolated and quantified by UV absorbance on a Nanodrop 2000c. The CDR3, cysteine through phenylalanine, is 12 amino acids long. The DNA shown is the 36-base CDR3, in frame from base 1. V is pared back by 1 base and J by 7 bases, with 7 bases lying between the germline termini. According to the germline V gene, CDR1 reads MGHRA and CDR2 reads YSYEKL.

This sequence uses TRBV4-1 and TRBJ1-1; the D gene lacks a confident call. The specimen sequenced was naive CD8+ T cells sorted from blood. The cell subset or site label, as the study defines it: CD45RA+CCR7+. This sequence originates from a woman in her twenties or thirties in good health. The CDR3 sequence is CASSQVTSEAFF. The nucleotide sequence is TGCGCCAGCAGCCAAGTCACCAGTGAAGCTTTCTTT.